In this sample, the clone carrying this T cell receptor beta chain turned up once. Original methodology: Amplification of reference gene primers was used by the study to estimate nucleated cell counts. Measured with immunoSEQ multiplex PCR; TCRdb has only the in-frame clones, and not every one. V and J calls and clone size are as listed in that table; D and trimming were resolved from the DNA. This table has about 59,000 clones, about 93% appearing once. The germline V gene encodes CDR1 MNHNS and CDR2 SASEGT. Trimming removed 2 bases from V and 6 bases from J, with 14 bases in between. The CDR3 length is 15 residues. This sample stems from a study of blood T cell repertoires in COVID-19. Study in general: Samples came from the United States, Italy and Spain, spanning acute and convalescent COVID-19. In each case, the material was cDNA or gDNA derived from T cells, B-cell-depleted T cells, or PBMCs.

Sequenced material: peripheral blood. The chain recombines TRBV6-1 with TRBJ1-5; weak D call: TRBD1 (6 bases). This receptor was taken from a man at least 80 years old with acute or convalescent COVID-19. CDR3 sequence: CASSEYPGEGQPQHF. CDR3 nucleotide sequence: TGTGCCAGCAGTGAATACCCAGGGGAAGGTCAGCCCCAGCATTTT.